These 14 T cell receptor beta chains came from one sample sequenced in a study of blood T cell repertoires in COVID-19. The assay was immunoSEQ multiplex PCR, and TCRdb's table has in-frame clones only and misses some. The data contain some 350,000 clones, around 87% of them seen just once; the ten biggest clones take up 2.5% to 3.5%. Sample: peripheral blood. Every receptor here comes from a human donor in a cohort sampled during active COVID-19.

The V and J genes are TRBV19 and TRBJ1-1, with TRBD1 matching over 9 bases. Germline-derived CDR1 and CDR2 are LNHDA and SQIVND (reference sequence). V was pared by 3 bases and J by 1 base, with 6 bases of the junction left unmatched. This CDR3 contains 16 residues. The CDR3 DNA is TGTGCCAGTAGTATGAACAGGGGGCTAGGGAACACTGAAGCTTTCTTT. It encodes CASSMNRGLGNTEAFF.

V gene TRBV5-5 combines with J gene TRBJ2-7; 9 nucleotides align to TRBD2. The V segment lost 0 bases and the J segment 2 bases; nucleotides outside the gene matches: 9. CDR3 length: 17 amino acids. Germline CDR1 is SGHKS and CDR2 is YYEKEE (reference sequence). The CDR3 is CASSLGRGGPHTYEQYF. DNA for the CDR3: TGTGCCAGCAGCTTGGGGCGGGGGGGACCCCATACCTACGAGCAGTACTTC.

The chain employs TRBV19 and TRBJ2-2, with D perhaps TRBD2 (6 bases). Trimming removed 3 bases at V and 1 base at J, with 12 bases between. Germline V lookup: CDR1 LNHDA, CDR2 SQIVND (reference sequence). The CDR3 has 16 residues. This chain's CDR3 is CASSIAPAGNTGELFF. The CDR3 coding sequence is TGTGCCAGTAGTATTGCCCCAGCGGGGAACACCGGGGAGCTGTTTTTT. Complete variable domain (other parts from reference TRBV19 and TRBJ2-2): DGGITQSPKYLFRKEGQNVTLSCEQNLNHDAMYWYRQDPGQGLRLIYYSQIVNDFQKGDIAEGYSVSREKKESFPLTVTSAQKNPTAFYLCASSIAPAGNTGELFFGEGSRLTVL.

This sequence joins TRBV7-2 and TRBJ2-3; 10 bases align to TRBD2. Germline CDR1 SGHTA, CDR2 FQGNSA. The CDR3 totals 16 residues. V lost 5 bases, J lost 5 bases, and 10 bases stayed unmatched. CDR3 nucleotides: TGTGCCAGCAGCGTGACTAGCGGGCGAAGCTTAGATACGCAGTATTTT. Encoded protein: CASSVTSGRSLDTQYF.

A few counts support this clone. The CDR3 region has the DNA TGTGCCAGCAGTTACTCCCTACTAGCGGGAGGTTGGTACGAGCAGTACTTC. This codes for CASSYSLLAGGWYEQYF. This chain links TRBV6-2 or TRBV6-3 with TRBJ2-7; TRBD2 matches 12 bases. This CDR3 contains 17 residues. Germline values: CDR1 MNHEY, CDR2 SVGEGT. V shed 0 bases, J shed 4 bases, and the junction held 7 bases outside the gene matches.

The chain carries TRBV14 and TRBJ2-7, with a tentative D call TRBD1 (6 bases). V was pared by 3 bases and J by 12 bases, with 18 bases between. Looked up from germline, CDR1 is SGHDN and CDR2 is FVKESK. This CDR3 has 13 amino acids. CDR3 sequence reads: CASSHSDSLRRYF. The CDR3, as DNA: TGTGCCAGCAGCCACTCGGACAGCCTCCGACGGTACTTC. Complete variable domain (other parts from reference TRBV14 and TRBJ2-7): EAGVTQFPSHSVIEKGQTVTLRCDPISGHDNLYWYRRVMGKEIKFLLHFVKESKQDESGMPNNRFLAERTGGTYSTLKVQPAELEDSGVYFCASSHSDSLRRYFGPGTRLTVT.

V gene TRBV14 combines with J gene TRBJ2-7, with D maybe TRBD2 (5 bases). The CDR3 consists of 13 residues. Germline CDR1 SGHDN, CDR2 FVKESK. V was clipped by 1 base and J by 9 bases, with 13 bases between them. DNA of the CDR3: TGTGCCAGCAGCCAAGCCCCCCGACGGGGGCAGTACTTC. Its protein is CASSQAPRRGQYF.

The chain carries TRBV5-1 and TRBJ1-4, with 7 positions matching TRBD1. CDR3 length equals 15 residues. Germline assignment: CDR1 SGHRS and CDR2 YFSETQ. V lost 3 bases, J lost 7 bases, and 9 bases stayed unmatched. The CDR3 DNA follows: TGCGCCAGCAGCTGGGGGGACAGTCCTGCTGAAAAACTGTTTTTT. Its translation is CASSWGDSPAEKLFF.

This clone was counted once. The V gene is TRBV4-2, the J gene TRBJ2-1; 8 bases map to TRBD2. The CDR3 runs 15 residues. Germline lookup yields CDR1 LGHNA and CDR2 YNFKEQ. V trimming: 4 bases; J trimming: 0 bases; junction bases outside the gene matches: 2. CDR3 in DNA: TGTGCCAGCAGCCGACTAGCGAACTCCTACAATGAGCAGTTCTTC. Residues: CASSRLANSYNEQFF.

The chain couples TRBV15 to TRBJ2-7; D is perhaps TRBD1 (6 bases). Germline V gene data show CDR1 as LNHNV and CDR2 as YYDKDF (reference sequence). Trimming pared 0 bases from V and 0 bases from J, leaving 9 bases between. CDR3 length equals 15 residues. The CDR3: CATSRDRTASYEQYF. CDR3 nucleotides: TGTGCCACCAGCAGAGATCGGACAGCCTCCTACGAGCAGTACTTC.

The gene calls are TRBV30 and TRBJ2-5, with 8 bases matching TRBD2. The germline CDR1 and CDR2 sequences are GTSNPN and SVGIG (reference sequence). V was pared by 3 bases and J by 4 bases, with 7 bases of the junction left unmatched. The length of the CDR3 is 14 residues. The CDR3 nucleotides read TGTGCCTGGAGACGAGCGGGAGCGCCAGAGACCCAGTACTTC. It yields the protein CAWRRAGAPETQYF. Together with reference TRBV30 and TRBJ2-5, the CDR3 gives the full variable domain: SQTIHQWPATLVQPVGSPLSLECTVEGTSNPNLYWYRQAAGRGLQLLFYSVGIGQISSEVPQNLSASRPQDRQFILSSKKLLLSDSGFYLCAWRRAGAPETQYFGPGTRLLVL.

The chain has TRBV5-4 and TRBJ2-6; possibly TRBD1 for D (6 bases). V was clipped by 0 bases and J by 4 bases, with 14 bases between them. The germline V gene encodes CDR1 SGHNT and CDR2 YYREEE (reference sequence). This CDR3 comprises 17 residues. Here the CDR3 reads CASSLDRQGWGANVLTF. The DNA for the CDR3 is TGTGCCAGCAGCTTGGATCGGCAGGGGTGGGGGGCCAACGTCCTGACTTTC.

The CDR3 nucleotides read TGTGCCAGCAGTTTATCCCCCGGTTCACCCCTCCACTTT. Its protein product is CASSLSPGSPLHF. The V and J genes are TRBV12-3 or TRBV12-4 and TRBJ1-6; D unresolved. This CDR3 is 13 amino acids long. Trimming took 2 bases from V and 9 from J, leaving 8 bases between them.

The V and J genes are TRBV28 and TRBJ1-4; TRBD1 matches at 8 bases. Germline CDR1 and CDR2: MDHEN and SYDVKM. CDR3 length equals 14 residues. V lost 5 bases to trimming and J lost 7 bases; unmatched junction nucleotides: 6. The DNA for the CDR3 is TGTGCCAGCAGTAAGACAGGGGTTGGTGAAAAACTGTTTTTT. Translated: CASSKTGVGEKLFF. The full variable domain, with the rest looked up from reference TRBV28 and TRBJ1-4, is DVKVTQSSRYLVKRTGEKVFLECVQDMDHENMFWYRQDPGLGLRLIYFSYDVKMKEKGDIPEGYSVSREKKERFSLILESASTNQTSMYLCASSKTGVGEKLFFGSGTQLSVL.